Listed here is a single TCR beta chain. What it recognizes is unknown. The CDR3 runs 16 residues. The library came from three nested PCR rounds adapted from ARM-PCR protocols. Via MiXCR, TCRdb re-called the multiplex PCR reads, giving one row per CDR3 protein. The table lists 50,000 or so distinct CDR3 sequences, just under 75% of them singletons. No cell sorting was done before RNA was extracted from the tissue. More than 3 cm separated this lung sample from the edge of the tumor. Between August and November 2014, newly diagnosed, chemotherapy-naive lung cancer patients underwent thoracic surgery in China. The sample comes from a study of tumor and adjacent non-tumor tissue in lung cancer. Study background: Patients comprised about a dozen adenocarcinoma, a couple of squamous cell carcinoma and 1 small cell lung cancer. Approximately 4 million productive TCRbeta reads were obtained per sample on average.

Study outcomes and limitations: Significantly higher TCR diversity was found in tumor than normal lung.

The source of this sequence is a woman aged 55-70 years with non-small cell lung cancer. The chain couples TRBV21-1 to TRBJ1-1; the D call of TRBD1 is as the table states it, not checked on the DNA. TRBV21-1 is a known pseudogene. The sample consisted of distant non-tumor lung tissue. CDR3 sequence: CASSNDMDRGYSEAFF. In nucleotides, the CDR3 is TGTGCCAGCAGCAACGACATGGACAGGGGATATTCTGAAGCTTTCTTT.